The rows below give T cell receptor beta chains drawn from one sample of a study of technical replicates of blood from a few donors. Produced via immunoSEQ multiplex PCR; TCRdb's table is partial and in-frame only. This sample yields 60,000 to 75,000 clones, of which 95% to 97% are seen a single time; 0.25% to 0.35% belongs to the top ten. The sample was T cells isolated from PBMCs. The receptor source for this set is a human donor in good health. Each CDR3 is given with its conserved first and last residue. A D gene is named only where the DNA matches it firmly. Size values are once, few and many counts, or a class for expanded clones, and some rows have none.

v_call,clone_size,d_call,j_call,cdr3_aa
TRBV6-6,.,TRBD1,TRBJ1-1,CASIKTGSEAFF
TRBV19,.,TRBD1,TRBJ1-3,CASRRDRERNTIYF
TRBV4-1,.,TRBD2,TRBJ2-2,CASSQRLAGATGELFF
TRBV5-1,.,.,TRBJ1-1,CASSLAGQNTEAFF
TRBV10-3,.,.,TRBJ2-3,CAISERELRDTQYF
TRBV28,.,TRBD1,TRBJ1-1,CASSSQGTGLAFF
TRBV11-2,.,.,TRBJ1-2,CASSLSLYGYTF
TRBV30,.,.,TRBJ2-7,CACLADSYEQYF
TRBV4-3,.,.,TRBJ1-2,CASSQGVRGGGSYGYTF
TRBV5-4,.,TRBD1,TRBJ2-7,CASSRGQGNEQYF
TRBV5-4,.,.,TRBJ2-5,CASTPGQQQETQYF
TRBV29-1,.,TRBD2,TRBJ2-1,CSAKTSGRANEQFF
TRBV7-3,.,.,TRBJ2-2,CASSSFGGPFNTGELFF
TRBV9,.,.,TRBJ2-7,CASSVVTLGEQYF
TRBV7-3,.,.,TRBJ2-5,CASSFPGEETQYF
TRBV27,.,.,TRBJ2-7,CASSSPGDSYEQYF
TRBV11-3,.,.,TRBJ1-4,CASSLVATDEKLFF
TRBV6-5,.,.,TRBJ1-1,CASSYSVWAGNTEAFF
TRBV5-1,.,TRBD2,TRBJ2-1,CASSYYRTSGGSYNEQFF
TRBV30,.,TRBD1,TRBJ1-1,CAWSGGDRDRGLTEAFF
TRBV5-4,.,.,TRBJ1-1,CASRKEYLEGTEAFF
TRBV5-1,once,TRBD1,TRBJ2-7,CASSSGGGREWYF
TRBV4-1,.,.,TRBJ1-1,CASSQDQSLATEAFF
TRBV14,once,.,TRBJ1-1,CASSQARDEAFF
TRBV19,few,.,TRBJ1-5,CASSIQASNQPQHF
TRBV11-2,.,TRBD2,TRBJ2-1,CASSLALGLAGGPNEQFF
TRBV6-5,.,.,TRBJ2-3,CASLRGDTQYF
TRBV21-1,.,.,TRBJ2-2,CASSNSGQGSGELFF
TRBV4-1,.,.,TRBJ1-2,CASSQEGGQPDYGYTF
TRBV5-8,.,.,TRBJ1-5,CASSWGSDQPQHF
TRBV9,.,TRBD1,TRBJ1-2,CASSGQGSNYGYTF